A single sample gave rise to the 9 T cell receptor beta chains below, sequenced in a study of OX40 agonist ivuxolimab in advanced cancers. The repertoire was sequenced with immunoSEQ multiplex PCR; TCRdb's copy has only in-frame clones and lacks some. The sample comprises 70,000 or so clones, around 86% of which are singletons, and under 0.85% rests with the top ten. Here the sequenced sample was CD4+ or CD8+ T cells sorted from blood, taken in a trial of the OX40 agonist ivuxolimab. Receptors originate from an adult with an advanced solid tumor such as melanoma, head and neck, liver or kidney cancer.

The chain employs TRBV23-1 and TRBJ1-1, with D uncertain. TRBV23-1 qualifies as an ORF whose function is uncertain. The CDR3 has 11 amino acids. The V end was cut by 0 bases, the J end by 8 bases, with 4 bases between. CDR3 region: CASSQSSEAFF. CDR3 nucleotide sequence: TGCGCCAGCAGTCAATCCTCAGAAGCTTTCTTT.

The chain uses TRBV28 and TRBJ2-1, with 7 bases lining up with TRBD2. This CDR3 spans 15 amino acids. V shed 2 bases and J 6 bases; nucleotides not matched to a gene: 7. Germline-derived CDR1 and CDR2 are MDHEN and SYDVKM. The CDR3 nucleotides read TGTGCCAGCAGTTTAACAGCGGGACCAGGCAATGAGCAGTTCTTC. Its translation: CASSLTAGPGNEQFF.

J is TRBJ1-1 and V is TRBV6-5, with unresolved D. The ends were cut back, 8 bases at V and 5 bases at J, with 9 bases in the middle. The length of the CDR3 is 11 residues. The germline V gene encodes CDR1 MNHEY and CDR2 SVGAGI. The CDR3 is CASGKATEAFF. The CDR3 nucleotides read TGTGCCAGCGGAAAGGCTACTGAAGCTTTCTTT.

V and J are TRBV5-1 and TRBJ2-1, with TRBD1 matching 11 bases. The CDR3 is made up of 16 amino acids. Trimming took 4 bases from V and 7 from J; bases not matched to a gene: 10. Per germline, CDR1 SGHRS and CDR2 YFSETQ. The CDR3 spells CASSPEAGTGGNEQFF. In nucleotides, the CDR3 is TGCGCCAGCAGCCCAGAGGCCGGGACAGGGGGGAATGAGCAGTTCTTC.

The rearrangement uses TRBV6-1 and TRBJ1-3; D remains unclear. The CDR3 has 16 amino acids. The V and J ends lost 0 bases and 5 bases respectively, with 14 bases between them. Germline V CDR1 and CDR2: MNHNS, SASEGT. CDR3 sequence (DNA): TGTGCCAGCAGTGAAGCTGAGGGATCTGGTAGAAACACCATATATTTT. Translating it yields CASSEAEGSGRNTIYF.

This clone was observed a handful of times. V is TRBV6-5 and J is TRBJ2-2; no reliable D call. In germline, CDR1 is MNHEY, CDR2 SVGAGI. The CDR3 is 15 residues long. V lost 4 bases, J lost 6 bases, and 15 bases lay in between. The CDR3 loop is CASSFWTSHAGELFF. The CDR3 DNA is TGTGCCAGCAGTTTTTGGACCTCCCACGCCGGGGAGCTGTTTTTT.

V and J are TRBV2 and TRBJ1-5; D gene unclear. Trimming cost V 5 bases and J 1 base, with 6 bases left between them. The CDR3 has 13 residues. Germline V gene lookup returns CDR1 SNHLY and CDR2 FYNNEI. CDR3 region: CASSLGSNQPQHF. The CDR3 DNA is TGTGCCAGCAGTTTGGGCAGCAATCAGCCCCAGCATTTT. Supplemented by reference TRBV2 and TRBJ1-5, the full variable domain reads EPEVTQTPSHQVTQMGQEVILRCVPISNHLYFYWYRQILGQKVEFLVSFYNNEISEKSEIFDDQFSVERPDGSNFTLKIRSTKLEDSAMYFCASSLGSNQPQHFGDGTRLSIL.

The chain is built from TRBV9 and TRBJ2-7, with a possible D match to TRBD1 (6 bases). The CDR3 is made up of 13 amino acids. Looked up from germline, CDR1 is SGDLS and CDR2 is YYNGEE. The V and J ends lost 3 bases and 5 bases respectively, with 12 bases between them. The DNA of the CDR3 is TGTGCCAGCAGCGCCCTGAGGACAGACGAGCAGTACTTC. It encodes CASSALRTDEQYF.

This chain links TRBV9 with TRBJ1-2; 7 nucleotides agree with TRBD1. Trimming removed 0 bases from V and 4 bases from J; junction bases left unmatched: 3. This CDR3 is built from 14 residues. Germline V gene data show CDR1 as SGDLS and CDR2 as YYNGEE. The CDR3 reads CASSVAQGGYGYTF. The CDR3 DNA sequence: TGTGCCAGCAGCGTAGCTCAGGGGGGCTATGGCTACACCTTC.